A selection of T cell receptor beta chains follows, all from one sample in a study of PD-1 blockade in classical Hodgkin lymphoma. Some clones are missing from TCRdb's copy, which holds only in-frame ones; the method was immunoSEQ multiplex PCR. The top ten clones hold approximately 20% of a sample with 46,000 or so clones, over 60% of them seen once. This sample comprised peripheral blood mononuclear cells (PBMCs), obtained before the second cycle of nivolumab. These receptor sequences come from a human donor with classical Hodgkin lymphoma. Each CDR3 is given with its conserved first and last residue. The order of the fields is clone size, J gene, V gene, D gene, CDR3 DNA, CDR3 protein. A D gene is named only where the DNA matches it firmly. Size is omitted from some rows. Given values are once, few, many or a class for expanded clones.

.	TRBJ2-5	TRBV7-9	TRBD2	TGTGCCAGCAGCCAGATAGCGGGTCAAGAGACCCAGTACTTC	CASSQIAGQETQYF
.	TRBJ2-6	TRBV28	.	TGTGCCAGCAGTTTGGGGGGCTCTGGGGCCAACGTCCTGACTTTC	CASSLGGSGANVLTF
.	TRBJ2-3	TRBV10-1	TRBD2	TGCGCCAGCAGTGCATTAGCGGGTCCTAGCACAGATACGCAGTATTTT	CASSALAGPSTDTQYF
.	TRBJ2-3	TRBV6-5	.	TGTGCCAGCAGTAGAAGACTAGAGGCAGATACGCAGTATTTT	CASSRRLEADTQYF
.	TRBJ2-7	TRBV7-8	TRBD1	TGTGCCAGCAGCTTAGAGGGACAGGGGCACTACGAGCAGTACTTC	CASSLEGQGHYEQYF
.	TRBJ2-1	TRBV7-6	.	TGTGCCAGCAGTCAGTATACAGGGAATGAGCAGTTCTTC	CASSQYTGNEQFF
.	TRBJ2-2	TRBV27	.	TGTGCCAGCAGTTCCCTCAGGGATCTTTCGAACACCGGGGAGCTGTTTTTT	CASSSLRDLSNTGELFF
.	TRBJ2-1	TRBV6-4	.	TGTGCCAGCAGTGAAGGGCTCCGGATGCAGTTCTTC	CASSEGLRMQFF
.	TRBJ1-1	TRBV19	.	TGTGCCAGTAGAAGTTACTCCACCACCGGGAACACTGAAGCTTTCTTT	CASRSYSTTGNTEAFF
.	TRBJ2-7	TRBV5-1	TRBD2	TGCGCCAGCAGCTCAGGACTAGCCACCTACGAGCAGTACTTC	CASSSGLATYEQYF
.	TRBJ2-7	TRBV10-3	.	TGTGCCATCAGTGAGAGTGTCTACGAGCAGTACTTC	CAISESVYEQYF
.	TRBJ2-5	TRBV5-1	TRBD1	TGCGCCAGCAGCTTGGGGACAGGGGTACAAGAGACCCAGTACTTC	CASSLGTGVQETQYF
once	TRBJ1-3	TRBV30	.	TGTGCCTGGAGTGCAGGGGCTAGAAACACCATATATTTT	CAWSAGARNTIYF
.	TRBJ2-5	TRBV5-1	.	TGCGCCAGCAGCTTGGGGGGACAAGAGACCCAGTACTTC	CASSLGGQETQYF
.	TRBJ1-3	TRBV28	.	TGTGCCAGCAGTCAGGGACTCTCGCCCGGAAACACCATATATTTT	CASSQGLSPGNTIYF
.	TRBJ2-6	TRBV18	TRBD2	TGTGCCAGCTCACAGACTAGCGGGACGGCTGGGGCCAACGTCCTGACTTTC	CASSQTSGTAGANVLTF
.	TRBJ2-3	TRBV9	TRBD2	TGTGCCAGCAGCGCTGGACTAGCGGACACAGATACGCAGTATTTT	CASSAGLADTDTQYF
.	TRBJ1-1	TRBV7-6	.	TGTGCCAGCAGCCTGACAGCACTAATGAACACTGAAGCTTTCTTT	CASSLTALMNTEAFF
few	TRBJ1-1	TRBV28	TRBD1	TGTGCCAGCAGGGGCGGCAGGGGGATATTTACTGAAGCTTTCTTT	CASRGGRGIFTEAFF
.	TRBJ2-7	TRBV6-8	.	TGTGCCAGCAGCGTAGGTAATCAGGGAGACGTCTACGAGCAGTACTTC	CASSVGNQGDVYEQYF
few	TRBJ1-2	TRBV18	TRBD1	TGTGCCAGCTCACCGGGACAGGGGGCAGAAGACGGCTACACCTTC	CASSPGQGAEDGYTF
.	TRBJ2-2	TRBV30	.	TGTGCCTGGAGTGTCGGGTCTCGCACCGGGGAGCTGTTTTTT	CAWSVGSRTGELFF
.	TRBJ1-3	TRBV10-3	.	TGTGCCATCAGTGAGCCCGTGAGAACCGGAAACACCATATATTTT	CAISEPVRTGNTIYF
.	TRBJ1-2	TRBV21-1	.	TGTGCCAGTATTACCGGGACAGGGGGCTTAGATGGCTACACCTTC	CASITGTGGLDGYTF
once	TRBJ2-7	TRBV9	.	TGTGCCAGCAGCGTAGTAGCGACCGGGGACGAGCAGTACTTC	CASSVVATGDEQYF
.	TRBJ2-7	TRBV6-1	TRBD1	TGTGCCAGCAGTGAAGCGATGGGACAGGGGCTAAACGAGCAGTACTTC	CASSEAMGQGLNEQYF
.	TRBJ2-7	TRBV19	.	TGTGCCAGTAGTATTGGCCCAGGGTCGACCTACGAGCAGTACTTC	CASSIGPGSTYEQYF
.	TRBJ2-6	TRBV4-1	.	TGCGCCAGCAGCCACATAATCGGGGTACCTGGGGCCAACGTCCTGACTTTC	CASSHIIGVPGANVLTF
many	TRBJ1-5	TRBV4-2	.	TGTGCCAGCAGCCAAGATAACAATCAGCCCCAGCATTTT	CASSQDNNQPQHF
.	TRBJ1-1	TRBV19	.	TGTGCCAGTAGTAGATGGGCCTCAAACACTGAAGCTTTCTTT	CASSRWASNTEAFF
once	TRBJ1-2	TRBV7-9	.	TGTGCCAGCAGCTTAGGTGGGGAGGGTTTGGGCTACACCTTC	CASSLGGEGLGYTF
.	TRBJ1-2	TRBV4-2	.	TGTGCCAGCAGCCAAGATGTCGGGGGCGCGTGGGATGGCTACACCTTC	CASSQDVGGAWDGYTF
few	TRBJ2-3	TRBV5-1	.	TGCGCCAGCAGCTTGGAGGTCCACACAGATACGCAGTATTTT	CASSLEVHTDTQYF
.	TRBJ1-3	TRBV7-9	.	TGTGCCAGCACCCCCTTAGAGTACTCTGGAAACACCATATATTTT	CASTPLEYSGNTIYF
.	TRBJ2-1	TRBV5-1	.	TGCGCCAGCACACCTGGGGGGGGCCACTCCTACAATGAGCAGTTCTTC	CASTPGGGHSYNEQFF
.	TRBJ2-3	TRBV7-6	TRBD2	TGTGCCAGCAGCTTAGTGGGGGGGACTAGCGGGAGGGCCGTCTCAGATACGCAGTATTTT	CASSLVGGTSGRAVSDTQYF
.	TRBJ2-7	TRBV11-2	.	TGTGCCAGCAGCTTAGGGGAATCCTACGAGCAGTACTTC	CASSLGESYEQYF
.	TRBJ1-2	TRBV9	.	TGTGCCAGCAGCGTAACCCCCCTGGGGGATGGCTACACCTTC	CASSVTPLGDGYTF
.	TRBJ1-1	TRBV15	TRBD1	TGTGCCACCAGCAGAGATAATCATCCCGCCAGGGGGCAAGCTGAAGCTTTCTTT	CATSRDNHPARGQAEAFF
few	TRBJ2-1	TRBV4-1	.	TGCGCCAGCAGCCAAGCACATGGACAAGCTGAGCAGTTCTTC	CASSQAHGQAEQFF
.	TRBJ1-1	TRBV11-2	TRBD1	TGTGCCAGCGCATGGGAAACAGGGGCACAAGCTTTCTTT	CASAWETGAQAFF
.	TRBJ2-7	TRBV4-2	TRBD2	TGTGCCAGCAGCCAAGAAGGGACTAGCGGGAGGTCACGCTACTACGAGCAGTACTTC	CASSQEGTSGRSRYYEQYF
.	TRBJ2-5	TRBV27	TRBD1	TGTGCCAGCAGGGGGACAGGGGATTTTTGGGAGACCCAGTACTTC	CASRGTGDFWETQYF
.	TRBJ1-6	TRBV7-8	.	TGTGCCAGCAGCTTACCGGGACCTCATTCACCCCTCCACTTT	CASSLPGPHSPLHF
.	TRBJ2-7	TRBV5-6	TRBD1	TGTGCCAGCAGCCCCAGGACAGGGTTATACTACGAGCAGTACTTC	CASSPRTGLYYEQYF
few	TRBJ1-2	TRBV27	.	TGTGCCAGCAGTTTATCGCGAGGTGGCGCGGACGGCTACACCTTC	CASSLSRGGADGYTF
once	TRBJ2-3	TRBV2	TRBD2	TGTGCCAGCAGTGCCGGGCTGGCGGGGAGGGGAGATACGCAGTATTTT	CASSAGLAGRGDTQYF
once	TRBJ2-1	TRBV9	TRBD2	TGTGCCAGCAGCGTAAGTCTAGCGGGAATCGATGAGCAGTTCTTC	CASSVSLAGIDEQFF
.	TRBJ2-5	TRBV5-4	TRBD1	TGTGCCAGCAGCTTGGGGACAGGGTTAGAGACCCAGTACTTC	CASSLGTGLETQYF
.	TRBJ2-3	TRBV18	.	TGTGCCAGCTCACCGTCGTATGGGACGGGTACGCAGTATTTT	CASSPSYGTGTQYF
.	TRBJ2-7	TRBV5-6	TRBD1	TGTGCCAGCAGCGCCCGGGACAGCTACGAGCAGTACTTC	CASSARDSYEQYF